This entry lists 30 T cell receptor beta chains sequenced from one sample in a study of blood T cells in healthy people across ages. It was with a sample-barcoded 5' primer and a J-beta primer mix that a second PCR of roughly 7 to 12 cycles was run. TCRdb reanalysed the 5' RACE reads using MiXCR and keeps one entry per CDR3 protein. In the table there are some 670,000 distinct CDR3 sequences, over 40% of which are singletons. Material: blood. These receptors came from a woman older than 75 in good health.

The chain carries TRBV5-6 and TRBJ2-1; a possible D gene is TRBD1 (7 bases). The germline V gene encodes CDR1 SGHDT and CDR2 YYEEEE. Trimming took off 0 bases at V and 12 bases at J, with 25 bases between the two ends. The CDR3 is 17 amino acids. The CDR3 loop reads CASSLARGVPSLYGQFF. The CDR3 nucleotides are TGTGCCAGCAGCTTGGCCAGGGGGGTTCCTAGCTTGTATGGGCAGTTCTTC. Looking up the rest from reference TRBV5-6 and TRBJ2-1 gives the full variable domain: DAGVTQSPTHLIKTRGQQVTLRCSPKSGHDTVSWYQQALGQGPQFIFQYYEEEERQRGNFPDRFSGHQFPNYSSELNVNALLLGDSALYLCASSLARGVPSLYGQFFGPGTRLTVL.

This clonotype has a handful of counts. A much bigger clone sits one base away, suggesting this may be a read error. The rearrangement joins TRBV20-1 to TRBJ2-5; D not certain. Trimming left V 3 bases short and J 11 bases short, with 19 bases between. The CDR3 has 13 residues. From germline, CDR1 is DFQATT and CDR2 SNEGSKA (reference sequence). For the CDR3, the DNA is TGCAGTGCTAGTGGCTATAGCTACAATGAGCAGTACTTC. Its translation is CSASGYSYNEQYF.

This clonotype has a handful of counts. CDR3 in DNA: TGTGCCATCAGCAGAGGTTGGGTAGCGGGTGACGGGAATGAGCAGTTCTTC. Amino acid sequence: CAISRGWVAGDGNEQFF. The chain couples TRBV10-3 to TRBJ2-1; TRBD2 matches at 7 bases. Germline assignment: CDR1 ENHRY and CDR2 SYGVKD. This CDR3 region has 17 residues. V shed 6 bases, J shed 7 bases, and the junction held 18 bases outside the gene matches.

To note about this clonotype: A much larger clone sits a single nucleotide away, making a read error possible. The chain has TRBV28 and TRBJ2-3; D is possibly TRBD1 (6 bases). Trimming removed 6 bases from V and 1 base from J, with 14 bases in between. Germline V lookup: CDR1 MDHEN, CDR2 SYDVKM. The CDR3 is 15 residues long. The CDR3 DNA follows: TGTGCCAGCAGCTTGGCAGGGGACGGCACAGATACGCAGTATTTT. Its protein product is CASSLAGDGTDTQYF.

As concerns this clonotype: Being one base from a much bigger clone, this may be a read error. The rearrangement uses TRBV6-1 and TRBJ1-2; the match to TRBD1 covers 8 bases. Trimming took 11 bases from V and 4 from J; bases not matched to a gene: 9. This CDR3 region has 13 residues. Germline V CDR1 and CDR2: MNHNS, SASEGT. This CDR3 reads CADRGALGYGYTF. As DNA, the CDR3 is TGTGCCGACAGGGGTGCCCTGGGCTATGGCTACACCTTC.

The V call is TRBV7-2, the J call TRBJ1-1; unclear D gene. CDR1 and CDR2 (germline): SGHTA, FQGNSA. The CDR3 consists of 14 residues. Trimming cost V 3 bases and J 2 bases, with 10 bases left between them. CDR3 in amino acids: CASSFSSLNTEAFF. The CDR3 region has the DNA TGTGCCAGCAGCTTTTCCTCCTTAAACACTGAAGCTTTCTTT. Filled out from reference TRBV7-2 and TRBJ1-1, the complete variable domain reads GAGVSQSPSNKVTEKGKDVELRCDPISGHTALYWYRQSLGQGLEFLIYFQGNSAPDKSGLPSDRFSAERTGGSVSTLTIQRTQQEDSAVYLCASSFSSLNTEAFFGQGTRLTVV.

The chain joins TRBV20-1 to TRBJ1-5; TRBD1 might be the D (6 bases). Between the trimmed V and J ends, which lost 1 base and 9 bases, there was a span of 19 bases. CDR3 size: 15 residues. Germline CDR1 and CDR2: DFQATT and SNEGSKA (reference sequence). In nucleotides, the CDR3 is TGCAGTGCTAGAGCTCCACAGGGTTCCGGTCGGCCCCAGCATTTT. This sequence encodes CSARAPQGSGRPQHF.

The V and J genes are TRBV7-8 and TRBJ2-1; D is uncertain. This CDR3 comprises 12 residues. Germline loops: CDR1 SGHVS, CDR2 FQNEAQ. Trimming took 2 bases from V and 12 from J, leaving 11 bases between them. This chain's CDR3 is CASSLKRAGQFF. The DNA for the CDR3 is TGTGCCAGCAGCTTAAAACGGGCAGGGCAGTTCTTC.

This chain joins TRBV3-1 and TRBJ2-7; either TRBD1 or TRBD2 may supply D (5 bases each). Trimming stripped 3 bases from V and 6 bases from J, with 15 bases between. The CDR3 is 14 residues long. Looked up from germline, CDR1 is LGHDT and CDR2 is YNNKEL (reference sequence). The CDR3 nucleotides are TGTGCCAGCAGCCAGTCCCCGAGGGGAACCGAGCAGTACTTC. It specifies CASSQSPRGTEQYF.

Note on this clonotype: This may come from a read error, since a much larger clone is one base off. The chain is built from TRBV9 and TRBJ2-1; D remains unclear. V dropped 7 bases and J dropped 9 bases, with 26 bases sitting between them. Germline assignment: CDR1 SGDLS and CDR2 YYNGEE. The CDR3 runs to 16 residues. The CDR3, as DNA: TGTGCCAGCTCCCAAAGGGAACGAGCAACCAACGGTGAGCAGTTCTTC. Amino acids: CASSQRERATNGEQFF.

This clonotype was picked up a small number of times. A far more abundant clone sits one base away, making this likely a read error. The chain carries TRBV27 and TRBJ2-5; D call uncertain. TRBJ2-1 explains the end of the DNA better; the J call may be wrong. This CDR3 is built from 11 residues. Germline assignment: CDR1 MNHEY and CDR2 SMNVEV (reference sequence). The CDR3 loop is CASSSQETQFF. The DNA for the CDR3 is TGTGCCAGCAGTTCCCAAGAGACCCAGTTCTTC.

This clonotype was recorded at least ten times. The rearrangement joins TRBV2 to TRBJ2-3; D is uncertain. This CDR3 spans 15 amino acids. Trimming took 1 base from V and 0 from J, leaving 8 bases between them. Germline lookup yields CDR1 SNHLY and CDR2 FYNNEI. DNA of the CDR3: TGTGCCAGCAGTGAAGAAACGACTAGCACAGATACGCAGTATTTT. Its translation: CASSEETTSTDTQYF.

This chain links TRBV9 with TRBJ1-2; D unclear. The CDR3 runs 12 residues. Germline V gene sequence: CDR1 SGDLS, CDR2 YYNGEE. V lost 4 bases to trimming and J lost 10 bases, with 14 bases between them. CDR3 protein: CASSPFNGDYTF. The CDR3, as DNA: TGTGCCAGCAGCCCATTCAATGGTGACTACACCTTC.

This clonotype was detected a few times. A much larger clone sits a single nucleotide away, making a read error possible. This chain connects TRBV29-1 to TRBJ1-2; D is uncertain. Trimming took off 7 bases at V and 4 bases at J, with 16 bases between the two ends. In germline, CDR1 is SQVTM, CDR2 ANQGSEA. The CDR3 runs to 13 residues. CDR3 in amino acids: CSAAGGLGYGYTF. As DNA, the CDR3 is TGCAGCGCCGCAGGCGGCCTCGGCTATGGCTACACCTTC.

This rearrangement joins TRBV7-9 to TRBJ2-1, with 7 bases aligning to TRBD1. V lost 5 bases, J lost 5 bases, and 9 bases stayed unmatched. There are 15 residues in the CDR3. Germline CDR1 and CDR2: SEHNR and FQNEAQ (reference sequence). The CDR3 DNA is TGTGCCAGCAGCCCTCCGGGGACAGTCCACAATGAGCAGTTCTTC. Translation gives CASSPPGTVHNEQFF.

This clonotype was counted ten times or more. In DNA form, the CDR3 reads TGTGCCAGCAGTGAAAGTTCGTTCTCTGGGGCCAACGTCCTGACTTTC. This codes for CASSESSFSGANVLTF. The rearrangement links TRBV2 to TRBJ2-6; D call uncertain. This CDR3 has 16 residues. The V end lost 2 bases, the J end lost 0 bases, and 8 bases lay between the germline ends. Germline V gives CDR1 SNHLY, CDR2 FYNNEI.

The rearrangement joins TRBV4-1 to TRBJ2-7; possible D gene TRBD2, 5 bases. V was clipped by 4 bases and J by 0 bases, with 22 bases between them. CDR1 and CDR2 (germline): MGHRA, YSYEKL. The CDR3 spans 18 residues. Here the CDR3 DNA reads TGCGCCAGCAGCCCCCAACCTCGCAACGGGGTATACTCCTACGAGCAGTACTTC. Amino acid sequence: CASSPQPRNGVYSYEQYF.

This clonotype was recorded once. V and J are TRBV2 and TRBJ2-3; 8 bases fit TRBD2. CDR1 and CDR2 (germline): SNHLY, FYNNEI. The CDR3 runs to 15 residues. V gave up 4 bases and J gave up 5 bases; unmatched junction bases: 8. The DNA for the CDR3 is TGTGCCAGCAGTGTTACTAGCGGCTTGGGAGATACGCAGTATTTT. This encodes CASSVTSGLGDTQYF.

The chain links TRBV5-1 to TRBJ2-4, with D possibly being TRBD1 (5 bases). The germline V and J ends were trimmed by 0 bases and 0 bases, with 10 bases remaining between them. The germline V gene encodes CDR1 SGHRS and CDR2 YFSETQ. This CDR3 has 16 amino acids. The CDR3 DNA reads TGCGCCAGCAGCTTGGTTCAGGGCAAAGCCAAAAACATTCAGTACTTC. Protein product: CASSLVQGKAKNIQYF.

The chain carries TRBV10-3 and TRBJ2-1, with TRBD2 identical over 13 bases. CDR1 ENHRY and CDR2 SYGVKD come from the germline V gene. The CDR3 sequence is 15 residues long. The trim removed 6 bases at V and 5 bases at J, leaving 4 bases unmatched. The CDR3 is CAIRGGTSGDNEQFF. The CDR3 DNA sequence: TGTGCCATCAGGGGAGGGACTAGCGGGGACAATGAGCAGTTCTTC.

This clonotype was counted a few times. The rearrangement uses TRBV5-1 and TRBJ1-2, with TRBD1 matching 10 bases. The CDR3 is 14 residues long. The V gene's germline CDR1 is SGHRS and CDR2 YFSETQ. Trimming cost V 2 bases and J 7 bases; bases outside gene matches: 5. CDR3 in amino acids: CASSLRQGAGGYTF. The CDR3 coding sequence is TGCGCCAGCAGCTTACGACAGGGGGCCGGTGGCTACACCTTC.

For this clonotype: Mismatch with germline at one junction end may stem from a read error. The chain is built from TRBV16 and TRBJ1-5, with unresolved D. The CDR3 spans 14 residues. Germline values: CDR1 KGHSY, CDR2 FQNENV. As DNA, the CDR3 is TGTGTCAGCAGCCCCCGAGGTGGGGATCAGCCCCAGCATTTT. This codes for CVSSPRGGDQPQHF.

This clonotype was seen a handful of times. This rearrangement joins TRBV5-1 to TRBJ1-1; D unclear. V lost 4 bases and J 1 base, leaving 8 bases between the germline ends. The length of the CDR3 is 13 residues. The germline V gene has CDR1 SGHRS and CDR2 YFSETQ. The CDR3 reads CASSADPNTEAFF. Written as DNA, the CDR3 is TGCGCCAGCAGCGCTGACCCGAACACTGAAGCTTTCTTT.

This sequence joins TRBV29-1 and TRBJ2-5; D is uncertain. This CDR3 contains 13 residues. Between the trimmed V and J ends, which lost 3 bases and 5 bases, there was a span of 13 bases. CDR1 is SQVTM and CDR2 is ANQGSEA in the germline V gene. CDR3 nucleotide sequence: TGCAGCGTTGAGGCCAATTTCGGGGAGACCCAGTACTTC. It specifies CSVEANFGETQYF.

Concerning this clonotype: This may arise from a read error, as a much more abundant clone is one base away. The rearrangement joins TRBV7-3 to TRBJ2-3; TRBD1 might be the D (6 bases). The germline CDR1 and CDR2 sequences are SGHTA and FQGTGA. The length of the CDR3 is 13 residues. CDR3 in amino acids: CAGSWGPTDTQYF. CDR3 DNA: TGTGCCGGCAGCTGGGGGCCCACAGATACGCAGTATTTT.

In the case of this clonotype: This could be a read error, since a much larger clone is one nucleotide away. The rearrangement joins TRBV28 to TRBJ2-2, with D maybe TRBD2 (6 bases). Germline V gives CDR1 MDHEN, CDR2 SYDVKM. The CDR3 covers 17 residues. CDR3 DNA: TGTGCCAGCAGTTTTTACGGACTGGGACTGAACGCCGGGGAGCTGTTTTTT. This gives the protein CASSFYGLGLNAGELFF.

The chain uses TRBV2 and TRBJ1-5, with D perhaps matching TRBD1 (5 bases). The V and J ends lost 4 bases and 9 bases respectively, with 7 bases between them. There are 11 residues in the CDR3. The V gene's germline CDR1 is SNHLY and CDR2 FYNNEI. CDR3 region: CASSAGTPQHF. Here the CDR3 DNA reads TGTGCCAGCAGTGCAGGGACGCCCCAGCATTTT.

On this clonotype itself: Given a much more abundant clone one base away, this may be a read error. The J gene is TRBJ2-4, the V gene TRBV5-5; tentatively, D is TRBD1 (6 bases). The J call is doubtful: the DNA matches TRBJ2-7 better. The CDR3 sequence is 15 residues long. In germline, CDR1 is SGHKS, CDR2 YYEKEE (reference sequence). The DNA of the CDR3 is TGTGCCAGCAGTTTTTGGAACAGGGCAAGCGACGAGCAGTACTTC. Translated: CASSFWNRASDEQYF.

The chain combines TRBV29-1 with TRBJ2-7; no clear D gene. Germline V gene sequence: CDR1 SQVTM, CDR2 ANQGSEA. CDR3 length: 11 amino acids. The V end lost 5 bases, the J end lost 2 bases, and 7 bases lay between the germline ends. The CDR3 DNA sequence: TGCAGCGTTAGGAAAGCCTACGAGCAGTACTTC. This gives the protein CSVRKAYEQYF.

This clonotype was counted many times. The chain joins TRBV6-6 to TRBJ1-6; tentatively, D is TRBD1 (5 bases). The germline V gene encodes CDR1 MNHNY and CDR2 SVGAGI (reference sequence). The CDR3 is 15 amino acids. The V gene lost 7 bases and the J gene lost 7 bases, with 17 bases spanning the gap. The CDR3 protein is CASTTPGGVNSPLHF. CDR3 sequence (DNA): TGTGCCAGCACCACACCCGGGGGGGTCAATTCACCCCTCCACTTT.